These 15 T cell receptor beta chains originate from one sample sequenced in a study of tumor-infiltrating lymphocytes in primary liver carcinoma. The tissue used was unsorted bulk material of about 19-34 mg. RNA and DNA were co-extracted from it with the AllPrep DNA/RNA mini kit. Starting from around 510 ng of total RNA, TCR beta cDNA was produced with a primer in the constant region. Investigators got TCR beta libraries out of three nested multiplex PCR rounds, done with slightly modified ARM-PCR. It was with TRBV1-TRBV30 forward primers and a C-beta reverse primer that the first two PCR rounds were run, at roughly 10 cycles each. Each CDR3 protein gets one entry after TCRdb re-called the multiplex PCR reads with MiXCR. The sample lists 50,000 to 60,000 distinct CDR3 sequences, around 77% occurring once. The sample taken for sequencing was liver tumor tissue from sampling region 5. The subset was: tumor region T5, tumor centre. The source of these receptors is a man in his forties with primary liver carcinoma and hepatitis B virus infection.

Notes on this clonotype: A junction boundary mismatches the germline segment, possibly from a read error. The chain recombines TRBV5-1 with TRBJ2-7; D is possibly TRBD2 (6 bases). Germline V gene data show CDR1 as SGHRS and CDR2 as YFSETQ. The CDR3 has 15 residues. The CDR3 reads CASSSAGTGSYEQYF. Here the CDR3 DNA reads TGCGCCAGCAGCTCTGCCGGGACTGGATCCTACGAGCAATACTTC.

In the case of this clonotype: At one boundary the junction diverges from the germline segment, which might be a read error. The rearrangement uses TRBV6-5 and TRBJ2-2; 7 bases align to TRBD2. CDR3 length: 14 amino acids. CDR1 and CDR2 from the germline V gene are MNHEY and SVGAGI. CDR3 amino acids: CASTLAGSTGELVF. For the CDR3, the DNA is TGTGCCAGTACCTTAGCGGGTTCTACCGGGGAGCTGGTTTTT.

As to this clonotype: A read error is possible here, since a much larger clone lies one base away. The chain couples TRBV2 to TRBJ2-6; no reliable D call. From germline, CDR1 is SNHLY and CDR2 FYNNEI. This CDR3 has 13 residues. Trimming shortened V by 4 bases and J by 6 bases, and 7 bases separated the two germline ends. Written as DNA, the CDR3 is TGTGCCAGCAGTGCCCCTGTGGCCAACGTCCTGACTTTC. Translation gives CASSAPVANVLTF.

This chain uses TRBV11-2 with TRBJ2-7; 11 bases are a match to TRBD2. The germline CDR1 and CDR2 sequences are SGHAT and FQNNGV. J gave up 0 bases and V 9 bases, and 22 bases lay outside the gene matches. This CDR3 region has 20 residues. CDR3 sequence reads: CASGLREGRTSGLSSYEQYF. DNA for the CDR3: TGTGCCAGTGGCTTAAGGGAGGGGAGGACTAGCGGGCTCAGCTCCTACGAGCAGTACTTC.

The table lists this clonotype with many counts. V is TRBV14 and J is TRBJ1-6; D is undetermined. V was trimmed by 1 base and J by 12 bases, leaving 10 bases between them. The CDR3 spans 13 residues. CDR1 is SGHDN, CDR2 FVKESK, per germline. The CDR3 bases are TGTGCCAGCAGCCAAGGGGATGGAAGACCCCTCCACTTT. It is translated as CASSQGDGRPLHF.

The chain employs TRBV11-1 and TRBJ2-2; D gene uncertain. With 4 bases removed from V and 8 bases from J, the gap between germline ends came to 17 bases. The length of the CDR3 is 15 residues. Germline V gene sequence: CDR1 SGHAT, CDR2 FQDESV (reference sequence). The CDR3 loop is CASSYTRPFSGELFF. For the CDR3, the DNA is TGTGCCAGCAGCTACACAAGACCTTTCTCAGGGGAGCTGTTTTTT.

The V call is TRBV19, the J call TRBJ2-1, with 10 positions matching TRBD2. V trimming: 8 bases; J trimming: 4 bases; junction bases outside the gene matches: 14. From germline, CDR1 is LNHDA and CDR2 SQIVND (reference sequence). This CDR3 spans 17 amino acids. The CDR3 bases are TGTGCCAGTGCCAAATCCGGGACTAGCGTTGGTTACAATGAGCAGTTCTTC. Amino acid sequence: CASAKSGTSVGYNEQFF.

Remarks on this clonotype: The conserved final phenylalanine or tryptophan is absent from the CDR3, which likely points to a read error. The limits of the CDR3 on the DNA are not certain, so only TCRdb's listed CDR3 is given. This chain joins TRBV11-2 and TRBJ2-7; the table's D gene call, TRBD1, was not cross checked with the DNA. CDR1 and CDR2 (germline): SGHAT, FQNNGV. The CDR3 is made up of 17 amino acids, end residues included. The CDR3 reads CASSSLGAPSTPYERYC.

This clonotype was counted a few times. It is likely a read error, because the conserved phenylalanine at the end of the CDR3 is missing. The chain couples TRBV6-5 to TRBJ2-7, with 7 bases identical to TRBD2. The germline V gene has CDR1 MNHEY and CDR2 SVGAGI. The ends lost 11 bases at V and 6 bases at J; junction bases unmatched: 13. CDR3 length: 13 residues. CDR3 nucleotide sequence: TGTGCCTGCATCGGACTAGTTGGGGGCGAGCAGTACTCC. Translated, it gives CACIGLVGGEQYS.

This clonotype has more than one count but fewer than ten. Relative to the germline gene, one junction end is altered; a read error may explain this. The CDR3 here is CANSLVAGTCDQYF. The CDR3 region has the DNA TGTGCCAACAGTTTGGTGGCAGGCACCTGCGACCAGTACTTC. This rearrangement joins TRBV12-3 or TRBV12-4 to TRBJ2-7; D gene unclear. The CDR3 covers 14 residues.

The chain links TRBV6-1 to TRBJ2-7; 10 bases fit TRBD1. The CDR3 loop spans 16 amino acids. V shed 10 bases, J shed 2 bases, and the junction held 14 bases outside the gene matches. Germline-derived CDR1 and CDR2 are MNHNS and SASEGT. The CDR3 nucleotides read TGTGCCAACAGAGGGGACCCGGGACAGGGGACCTACGAGCAGTACTTC. This codes for CANRGDPGQGTYEQYF.

With regard to this clonotype: It is likely a read error, because the conserved phenylalanine at the end of the CDR3 is missing. V usage is TRBV30 and J usage is TRBJ2-3, with D possibly TRBD1 on 7 matching bases. Trimming cost V 2 bases and J 3 bases, with 12 bases left between them. CDR1 GTSNPN and CDR2 SVGIG come from the germline V gene (reference sequence). This CDR3 contains 14 residues. The CDR3 is CAWSTGDSTDTQYL. The CDR3, as DNA: TGTGCCTGGAGTACAGGGGACTCTACAGATACGCAGTATTTG.

A note on this clonotype: An end of the junction differs from the germline gene, which may be a read error. The chain employs TRBV6-2 or TRBV6-3 and TRBJ2-6, with 8 bases that match TRBD2. The germline V gene has CDR1 MNHEY and CDR2 SVGEGT. The CDR3 is made up of 12 amino acids. CDR3 nucleotide sequence: TGTGCCAGCAGTTCGGGGGGGCCCTCTCGGATTTTC. It encodes CASSSGGPSRIF.

This clonotype was found many times. The chain links TRBV7-3 to TRBJ2-2; D possibly corresponds to TRBD2 (6 bases). Trimming took 3 bases from V and 5 from J, leaving 10 bases between them. Germline V CDR1 and CDR2: SGHTA, FQGTGA. This CDR3 region has 14 residues. The CDR3 loop is CASSLSLATGELFF. For the CDR3, the DNA is TGTGCCAGCAGCTTGTCTCTAGCGACCGGGGAGCTGTTTTTT.

This clonotype was picked up many times. The rearrangement links TRBV28 to TRBJ2-3; 12 nucleotides line up with TRBD2. J lost 6 bases, V lost 4 bases, and 8 bases had no gene match. CDR3 length: 16 residues. Germline V gene sequence: CDR1 MDHEN, CDR2 SYDVKM. The CDR3 region has the DNA TGTGCCAGCAGTTCCTCTAGCGGGAGGGCCACGGATACGCAGTATTTT. Translating it yields CASSSSSGRATDTQYF.